This T cell receptor (beta chain) was captured by sequencing in a study of glioma-infiltrating T cells after dendritic cell vaccination. Sequencing was performed with immunoSEQ multiplex PCR; in TCRdb, only in-frame clones are kept and a portion is missing. The sample lists about 73,000 clones, more than 65% occurring once. Trimming removed 1 base from V and 4 bases from J, with 13 bases in between. Germline V gene data show CDR1 as SEHNR and CDR2 as FQNEAQ (reference sequence). The CDR3 totals 15 residues. The source was blood, collected before dendritic cell vaccination. This chain uses TRBV7-9 with TRBJ1-1; perhaps TRBD1 as D (6 bases). The sequence was collected from a human donor with glioblastoma. CDR3 sequence (DNA): TGTGCCAGCAGCTTAGATACAGGGTGGGCCACTGAAGCTTTCTTT. Residues: CASSLDTGWATEAFF.